One sample yielded the 29 T cell receptor beta chains listed below, sequenced in a study of human T cells and chemical hapten exposure. MiXCR, applied by TCRdb to the RACE reads, yields one record per CDR3 protein. The sample lists 95,000 or so distinct CDR3 sequences; about 10% were seen once. The time point was: patch test 1, 2 weeks after DPC sensitization. Treatment defined: therapeutic diphenylcyclopropenone sensitization with weekly scalp DPC. Sequences were derived from whole blood, sampled in connection with sensitization to the hapten diphenylcyclopropenone (DPC). The receptors stem from a man aged 35 to 55 with alopecia areata. Some clones in this sample may be carry-over from other donors' samples.

The chain has TRBV5-5 and TRBJ1-3; D may be TRBD1 (5 bases). There are 14 residues in the CDR3. V shed 0 bases and J shed 4 bases, with 8 bases lying between them. CDR1 is SGHKS and CDR2 is YYEKEE in the germline V gene (reference sequence). The CDR3: CASSLAGDGNTIYF. CDR3 sequence (DNA): TGTGCCAGCAGCTTGGCGGGGGACGGAAACACCATATATTTT.

CDR3 in amino acids: CASSLIGRGYTF. The CDR3 DNA is TGTGCCAGCAGTTTAATAGGGAGAGGCTACACCTTC. The genes are TRBV28 and TRBJ1-2; D gene uncertain. CDR3 length: 12 amino acids. Trimming pared 2 bases from V and 8 bases from J, leaving 9 bases between. Germline V gene lookup returns CDR1 MDHEN and CDR2 SYDVKM.

The DNA for the CDR3 is TGCAGCGTTGAGGAAAGGGATAGAGTGAGGACCCAGTACTTC. Encoded protein: CSVEERDRVRTQYF. The chain recombines TRBV29-1 with TRBJ2-5; D uncertain. Germline CDR1 and CDR2: SQVTM and ANQGSEA. The CDR3 sequence is 14 residues long. Between the trimmed V and J ends, which lost 3 bases and 7 bases, there was a span of 18 bases.

This chain joins TRBV12-3 or TRBV12-4 and TRBJ1-3; 7 bases are a match to TRBD1. Trimming at V came to 6 bases and at J to 0 bases, leaving 5 bases not matched to a gene. This CDR3 comprises 15 residues. CDR3 nucleotides: TGTGCCAGCAGGAAGGGGACAGACTCTGGAAACACCATATATTTT. Its translation is CASRKGTDSGNTIYF.

This clonotype was recorded at least ten times. The V and J genes are TRBV16 and TRBJ1-1; no clear D. With 2 bases removed from V and 5 bases from J, the gap between germline ends came to 9 bases. This CDR3 is 13 amino acids long. Germline V CDR1 and CDR2: KGHSY, FQNENV. The CDR3 loop reads CASSQVGRTEAFF. As DNA, the CDR3 is TGTGCCAGCAGCCAAGTGGGGAGGACTGAAGCTTTCTTT.

This clonotype has only a few counts. V gene TRBV5-1 combines with J gene TRBJ2-1, with 11 nucleotides matching TRBD2. Germline V gene lookup returns CDR1 SGHRS and CDR2 YFSETQ. V was pared by 1 base and J by 4 bases, with 7 bases of the junction left unmatched. The CDR3 totals 17 residues. The DNA for the CDR3 is TGCGCCAGCAGCTTGTTGGGGGGGACTAGCGGTTACAATGAGCAGTTCTTC. Protein product: CASSLLGGTSGYNEQFF.

This clonotype was observed many times. This chain links TRBV20-1 with TRBJ1-1, with a possible D match to TRBD1 (5 bases). With 3 bases removed from V and 4 bases from J, the gap between germline ends came to 12 bases. Germline V gene lookup returns CDR1 DFQATT and CDR2 SNEGSKA (reference sequence). This CDR3 is built from 13 residues. The CDR3 loop is CSASWQGTTEAFF. The DNA for the CDR3 is TGCAGTGCTAGTTGGCAGGGAACCACTGAAGCTTTCTTT.

This clonotype was seen a few times. The chain combines TRBV28 with TRBJ2-7, with TRBD1 identical over 8 bases. The germline CDR1 and CDR2 sequences are MDHEN and SYDVKM. Trimming took 6 bases from V and 2 from J; bases not matched to a gene: 3. The CDR3 consists of 13 residues. CDR3 amino acids: CASRSGGPYEQYF. As DNA, the CDR3 is TGTGCCAGCAGATCAGGGGGCCCCTACGAGCAGTACTTC.

This clonotype has just a few counts. The V call is TRBV7-3, the J call TRBJ2-7; D is ambiguous. In germline, CDR1 is SGHTA, CDR2 FQGTGA. The germline V and J ends were trimmed by 3 bases and 6 bases, with 15 bases remaining between them. The CDR3 runs 14 residues. CDR3 sequence reads: CASSLDGGRVEQYF. DNA of the CDR3: TGTGCCAGCAGCTTGGACGGCGGACGGGTCGAGCAGTACTTC. Using reference TRBV7-3 and TRBJ2-7 for the parts outside the CDR3, the full variable domain is GAGVSQTPSNKVTEKGKYVELRCDPISGHTALYWYRQSLGQGPEFLIYFQGTGAADDSGLPNDRFFAVRPEGSVSTLKIQRTERGDSAVYLCASSLDGGRVEQYFGPGTRLTVT.

Many counts were recorded for this clonotype. The chain is built from TRBV28 and TRBJ2-3; D call uncertain. The CDR3 runs to 12 residues. Germline CDR1 reads MDHEN; CDR2 reads SYDVKM. The ends were cut back, 2 bases at V and 8 bases at J, with 8 bases in the middle. For the CDR3, the DNA is TGTGCCAGCAGTTTACCCGCGGCTACGCAGTATTTT. This codes for CASSLPAATQYF.

This clonotype was counted between two and nine times. This chain links TRBV9 with TRBJ2-7; tentative D call: TRBD2 (5 bases). The CDR3 totals 16 residues. The V gene lost 4 bases and the J gene lost 5 bases, with 22 bases spanning the gap. The germline V gene has CDR1 SGDLS and CDR2 YYNGEE. The CDR3 DNA reads as TGTGCCAGCAGCTCATTCGGAGGAGTGAGCCCCCACGAGCAGTACTTC. Its translation: CASSSFGGVSPHEQYF.

This chain connects TRBV4-1 to TRBJ1-6; a weak D match, TRBD1 (5 bases). Germline V gene sequence: CDR1 MGHRA, CDR2 YSYEKL. The CDR3 is 17 amino acids. V was pared by 4 bases and J by 5 bases, with 18 bases between. The CDR3 coding sequence is TGCGCCAGCAGCCTCCATTCAGGGTTTACGGATAATTCACCCCTCCACTTT. Protein product: CASSLHSGFTDNSPLHF.

The table lists this clonotype with a few counts. V gene TRBV2 combines with J gene TRBJ1-1, with D possibly matching TRBD1 (5 bases). Per the germline V gene, CDR1 is SNHLY and CDR2 is FYNNEI. V shed 4 bases and J shed 1 base, with 10 bases lying between them. CDR3 length: 14 residues. The CDR3 sequence: CASSGDGRNTEAFF. The CDR3 DNA follows: TGTGCCAGCAGTGGGGACGGACGGAACACTGAAGCTTTCTTT.

This clonotype was counted only a few times. The rearrangement uses TRBV6-5 and TRBJ2-7, with 8 bases aligning to TRBD2. CDR1 is MNHEY and CDR2 is SVGAGI in the germline V gene. This CDR3 has 12 residues. After removal of 5 bases from V and 5 bases from J, the junction contained 2 bases not matched to a gene. The DNA for the CDR3 is TGTGCCAGCAGTCCCGGGGGGGACGAGCAGTACGTC. As protein: CASSPGGDEQYV.

At least ten counts were recorded for this clonotype. The chain uses TRBV9 and TRBJ1-1; possibly TRBD1 for D (5 bases). The CDR3 loop spans 13 amino acids. Per the germline V gene, CDR1 is SGDLS and CDR2 is YYNGEE. The V end was cut by 4 bases, the J end by 5 bases, with 12 bases between. CDR3 sequence (DNA): TGTGCCAGCAGCCCGTCCCAGGGAACTGAAGCTTTCTTT. Amino acid sequence: CASSPSQGTEAFF.

Only a few counts were recorded for this clonotype. The CDR3 sequence: CASSMRGTGRYYEQYV. In nucleotides, the CDR3 is TGTGCCAGCAGCATGCGGGGCACAGGACGATACTACGAGCAGTACGTC. The rearrangement uses TRBV21-1 and TRBJ2-7; TRBD1 is taken as the D call from the table, unchecked against the DNA. TRBV21-1 is deemed a pseudogene. The CDR3 runs to 16 residues.

V and J are TRBV5-1 and TRBJ1-2; 7 nucleotides line up with TRBD1. The length of the CDR3 is 15 residues. CDR1 is SGHRS, CDR2 YFSETQ, per germline. V shed 0 bases, J shed 6 bases, and the junction held 8 bases outside the gene matches. The CDR3 DNA reads TGCGCCAGCAGCTTGGACCCAGGGGGTAGGGATGGCTACACCTTC. Translation: CASSLDPGGRDGYTF.

The chain uses TRBV12-3 or TRBV12-4 and TRBJ2-7; D tentatively reads TRBD1 or TRBD2 (5 bases each). Trimming left V 5 bases short and J 5 bases short, with 19 bases between. The CDR3 runs to 15 residues. This chain's CDR3 is CASSLGSGTTNEQYV. The CDR3 DNA reads TGTGCCAGCAGTCTCGGGTCAGGGACGACTAACGAGCAGTACGTC.

The V and J genes are TRBV6-5 and TRBJ2-7; D is uncertain. The CDR3 runs 14 residues. The germline gives CDR1 MNHEY, CDR2 SVGAGI. Trimming removed 3 bases at V and 3 bases at J, with 12 bases between. The CDR3 nucleotides read TGTGCCAGCAGTTATAGTACAGAGCTCTACGAGCAGTACGTC. Translation: CASSYSTELYEQYV.

V is TRBV6-5 and J is TRBJ2-3, with 9 bases aligning to TRBD1. The V and J ends lost 5 bases and 2 bases, in that order; junction bases with no gene match: 5. CDR3 size: 15 residues. Looked up from germline, CDR1 is MNHEY and CDR2 is SVGAGI. The CDR3 region is CASSPGQGLTDTQYF. CDR3 DNA sequence: TGTGCCAGCAGTCCCGGACAGGGGCTCACAGATACGCAGTATTTT.

The chain uses TRBV5-6 and TRBJ2-5; the D is unclear. This CDR3 has 13 amino acids. Germline values: CDR1 SGHDT, CDR2 YYEEEE. V was trimmed by 1 base and J by 2 bases, leaving 6 bases between them. CDR3 region: CASSLKQQETQYF. In DNA form, the CDR3 reads TGTGCCAGCAGCTTGAAACAGCAAGAGACCCAGTACTTC.

V and J are TRBV24-1 and TRBJ2-5; 10 positions agree with TRBD2. The V gene's germline CDR1 is KGHDR and CDR2 SFDVKD. The trim removed 5 bases at V and 2 bases at J, leaving 4 bases unmatched. This CDR3 contains 15 residues. DNA of the CDR3: TGTGCCACCAGTGTAGCTAGCGGGAGTCAAGAGACCCAGTACTTC. It translates to CATSVASGSQETQYF.

In this sample, this clonotype turned up a few times. The chain has TRBV18 and TRBJ2-5, with 11 bases matching TRBD1. CDR1 and CDR2 from the germline V gene are KGHSH and LQKENI. The CDR3 covers 17 residues. V shed 1 base, J shed 5 bases, and the junction held 9 bases outside the gene matches. CDR3 in DNA: TGTGCCAGCTCACCACTCAGCGGACAGGGGGCAGGGGAGACCCAGTACTTC. Translated, it gives CASSPLSGQGAGETQYF.

The chain has TRBV7-2 and TRBJ1-6; tentatively, D is TRBD1 (5 bases). This CDR3 has 14 residues. Germline CDR1 is SGHTA and CDR2 is FQGNSA. V lost 1 base and J 6 bases, leaving 7 bases between the germline ends. The CDR3 reads CASSLVDSNSPLHF. The CDR3 coding sequence is TGTGCCAGCAGCTTAGTCGACAGTAATTCACCCCTCCACTTT.

A word on this clonotype: A much larger clone lies one base from this, so it may be a read error. This chain joins TRBV28 and TRBJ1-2; 9 bases are shared with TRBD1. This CDR3 is built from 16 residues. Germline V lookup: CDR1 MDHEN, CDR2 SYDVKM. Germline trimming cut 1 base from V and 8 bases from J; bases unmatched to any gene: 11. CDR3 DNA sequence: TGTGCCAGCAGTTTATTCGCCGAGGGACAGGGATGGGGCTACACCTTC. This translates into CASSLFAEGQGWGYTF.

The chain couples TRBV20-1 to TRBJ2-2, with 12 bases fitting TRBD2. The trim removed 5 bases at V and 7 bases at J, leaving 5 bases unmatched. This CDR3 spans 14 amino acids. Germline lookup yields CDR1 DFQATT and CDR2 SNEGSKA (reference sequence). The CDR3 loop reads CSAPSGRAIGELFF. CDR3 nucleotides: TGCAGTGCTCCTAGCGGGAGGGCCATCGGGGAGCTGTTTTTT.

This clonotype was seen ten or more times. This rearrangement joins TRBV27 to TRBJ2-7, with TRBD1 as a possible D gene (7 bases). V was cut by 3 bases and J by 2 bases, with 14 bases left in between. From germline, CDR1 is MNHEY and CDR2 SMNVEV (reference sequence). The CDR3 covers 15 residues. The CDR3 bases are TGTGCCAGCAGTTTTAAGGCAGGGGGGCCCTACGAGCAGTACGTC. Translating it yields CASSFKAGGPYEQYV.

V and J are TRBV5-8 and TRBJ1-1, with 8 bases lining up with TRBD1. The V gene's germline CDR1 is SGHTS and CDR2 YDEGEE. CDR3 length: 15 residues. Germline trimming cut 4 bases from V and 5 bases from J; bases unmatched to any gene: 10. CDR3 bases: TGTGCCAGCAGCATCCTGGACAGGGCGGATACTGAAGCTTTCTTT. This encodes CASSILDRADTEAFF.

This clonotype was counted a few times. The chain recombines TRBV5-6 with TRBJ1-1, with 7 bases lining up with TRBD1. Germline loops: CDR1 SGHDT, CDR2 YYEEEE. The CDR3 is 14 residues long. Trimming at V came to 2 bases and at J to 5 bases, leaving 6 bases not matched to a gene. CDR3 sequence reads: CASSFRDRVTEAFF. CDR3 DNA: TGTGCCAGCAGCTTTCGAGACAGGGTTACTGAAGCTTTCTTT. Full variable domain (missing parts from reference TRBV5-6 and TRBJ1-1): DAGVTQSPTHLIKTRGQQVTLRCSPKSGHDTVSWYQQALGQGPQFIFQYYEEEERQRGNFPDRFSGHQFPNYSSELNVNALLLGDSALYLCASSFRDRVTEAFFGQGTRLTVV.